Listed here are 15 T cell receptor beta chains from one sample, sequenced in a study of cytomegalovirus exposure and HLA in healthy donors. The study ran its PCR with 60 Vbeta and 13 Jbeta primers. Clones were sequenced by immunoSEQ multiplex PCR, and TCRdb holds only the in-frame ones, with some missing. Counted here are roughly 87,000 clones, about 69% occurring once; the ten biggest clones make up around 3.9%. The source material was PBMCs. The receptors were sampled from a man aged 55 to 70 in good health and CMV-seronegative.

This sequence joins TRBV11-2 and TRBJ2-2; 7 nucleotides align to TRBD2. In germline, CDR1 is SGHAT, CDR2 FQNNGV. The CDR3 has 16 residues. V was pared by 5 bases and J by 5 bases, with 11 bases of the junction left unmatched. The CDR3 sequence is CASSPHSRGSTGELFF. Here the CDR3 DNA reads TGTGCCAGCAGCCCCCACTCGCGGGGGTCAACCGGGGAGCTGTTTTTT.

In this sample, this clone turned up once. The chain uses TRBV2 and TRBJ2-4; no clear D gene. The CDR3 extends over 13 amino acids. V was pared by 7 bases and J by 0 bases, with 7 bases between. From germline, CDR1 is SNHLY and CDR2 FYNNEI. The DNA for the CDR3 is TGTGCCAGCAACGAGGTAGCCAAAAACATTCAGTACTTC. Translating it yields CASNEVAKNIQYF.

The CDR3 reads CASSLGQANTEAFF. The CDR3 coding sequence is TGCGCCAGCAGCTTGGGGCAGGCGAACACTGAAGCTTTCTTT. V usage is TRBV5-1 and J usage is TRBJ1-1; no reliable D call. Germline V gene lookup returns CDR1 SGHRS and CDR2 YFSETQ. The CDR3 totals 14 residues. V lost 0 bases to trimming and J lost 1 base, with 7 bases between them.

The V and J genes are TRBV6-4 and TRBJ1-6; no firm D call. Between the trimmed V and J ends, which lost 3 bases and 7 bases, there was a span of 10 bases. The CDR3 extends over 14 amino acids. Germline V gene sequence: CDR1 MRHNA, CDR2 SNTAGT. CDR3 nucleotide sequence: TGTGCCAGCAGTGAACAGTTCTTAAATTCACCCCTCCACTTT. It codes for CASSEQFLNSPLHF.

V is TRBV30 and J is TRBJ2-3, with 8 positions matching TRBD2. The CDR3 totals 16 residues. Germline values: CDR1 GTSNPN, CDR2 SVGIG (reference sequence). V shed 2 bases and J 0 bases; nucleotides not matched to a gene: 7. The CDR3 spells CAWSKAGAGSTDTQYF. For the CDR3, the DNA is TGTGCCTGGAGTAAAGCGGGGGCCGGGAGCACAGATACGCAGTATTTT.

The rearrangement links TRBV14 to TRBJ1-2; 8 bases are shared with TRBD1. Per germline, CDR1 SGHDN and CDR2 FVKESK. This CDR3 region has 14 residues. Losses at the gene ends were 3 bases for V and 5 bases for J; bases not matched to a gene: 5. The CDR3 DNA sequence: TGTGCCAGCAGCCAGGACAGGGTGGGGTATGGCTACACCTTC. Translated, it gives CASSQDRVGYGYTF.

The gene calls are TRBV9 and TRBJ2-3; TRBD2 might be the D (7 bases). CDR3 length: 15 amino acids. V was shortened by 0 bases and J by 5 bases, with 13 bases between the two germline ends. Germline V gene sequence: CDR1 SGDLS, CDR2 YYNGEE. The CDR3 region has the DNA TGTGCCAGCAGCGTAGAAGGGGGGGCCTTAGATACGCAGTATTTT. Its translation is CASSVEGGALDTQYF.

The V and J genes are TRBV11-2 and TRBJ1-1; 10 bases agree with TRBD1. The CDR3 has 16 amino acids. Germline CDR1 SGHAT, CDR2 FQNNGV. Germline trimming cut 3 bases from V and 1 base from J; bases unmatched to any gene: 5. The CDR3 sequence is CASSLGQGWGNTEAFF. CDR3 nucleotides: TGTGCCAGCAGCTTGGGACAGGGGTGGGGGAACACTGAAGCTTTCTTT.

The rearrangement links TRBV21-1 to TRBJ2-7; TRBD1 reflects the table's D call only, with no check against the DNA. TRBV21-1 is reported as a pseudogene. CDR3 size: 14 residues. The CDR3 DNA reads TGTGCCAGCAGCAAAGTCAAGGGGGCCTACGAGCAGTACTTC. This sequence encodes CASSKVKGAYEQYF.

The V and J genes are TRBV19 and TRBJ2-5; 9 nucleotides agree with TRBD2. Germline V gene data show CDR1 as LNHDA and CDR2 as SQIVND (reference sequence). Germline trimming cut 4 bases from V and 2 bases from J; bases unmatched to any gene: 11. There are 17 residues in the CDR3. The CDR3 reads CASSRGRGGVKQETQYF. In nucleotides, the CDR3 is TGTGCCAGTAGTAGGGGGCGGGGGGGAGTAAAACAAGAGACCCAGTACTTC.

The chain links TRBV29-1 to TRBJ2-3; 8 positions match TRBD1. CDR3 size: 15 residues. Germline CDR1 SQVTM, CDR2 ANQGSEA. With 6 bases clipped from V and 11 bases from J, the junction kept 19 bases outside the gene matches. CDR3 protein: CSVGLNTGGSGWQYF. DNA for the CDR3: TGCAGCGTGGGCCTAAACACAGGGGGGTCGGGGTGGCAGTATTTT.

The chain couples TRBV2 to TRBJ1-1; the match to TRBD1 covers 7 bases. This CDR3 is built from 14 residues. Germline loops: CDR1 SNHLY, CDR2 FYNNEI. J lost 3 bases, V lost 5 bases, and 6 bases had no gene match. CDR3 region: CASSTDRVHTEAFF. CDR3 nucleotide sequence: TGTGCCAGCAGTACCGACAGGGTACACACTGAAGCTTTCTTT.

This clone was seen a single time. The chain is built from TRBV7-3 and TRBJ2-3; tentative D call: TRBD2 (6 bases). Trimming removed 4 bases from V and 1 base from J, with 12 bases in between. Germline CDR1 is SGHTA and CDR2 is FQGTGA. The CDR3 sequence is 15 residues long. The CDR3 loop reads CASSSSGLRTDTQYF. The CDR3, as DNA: TGTGCCAGCAGCTCCTCGGGACTCCGCACAGATACGCAGTATTTT.

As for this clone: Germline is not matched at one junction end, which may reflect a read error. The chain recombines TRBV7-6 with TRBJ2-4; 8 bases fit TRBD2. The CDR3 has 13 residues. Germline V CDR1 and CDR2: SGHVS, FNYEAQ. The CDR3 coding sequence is TGTGCCAGCAGCTTAGCCGGCGGGGGGCCTCTGAACTTC. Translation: CASSLAGGGPLNF.

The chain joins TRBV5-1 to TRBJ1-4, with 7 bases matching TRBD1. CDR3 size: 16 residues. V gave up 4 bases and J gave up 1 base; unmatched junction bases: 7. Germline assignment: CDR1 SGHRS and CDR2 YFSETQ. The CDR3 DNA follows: TGCGCCAGCAGCCCTACAGGGGCCGGAACTAATGAAAAACTGTTTTTT. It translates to CASSPTGAGTNEKLFF.